This T cell receptor beta chain appears in the sequencing data of a study of cytomegalovirus exposure and HLA in healthy donors. Everyone who donated was a healthy bone marrow donor. General observations from the study: A later analysis showed TCR association rates differing by HLA locus, peaking at DRB1 and lowest at HLA-C. Despite most TCR sequences being rare, some public TCRs occurred in many donors. Reports showed the classifier diagnosing cytomegalovirus status with high specificity and sensitivity.

Regarding this clone: Antigen specificity is unknown.

The PCR was carried out with 60 Vbeta primers and 13 Jbeta primers. The data were produced by immunoSEQ multiplex PCR, yet TCRdb's version contains in-frame clones alone and is incomplete. The data show some 180,000 clones, about four fifths seen once. The TCR originated in a woman between 18 and 29 years old in good health and CMV-seronegative. Sequenced sample: PBMCs.

The CDR3 spells CASSDFLTSDRSVSIGYNSPLHF. The CDR3 DNA reads as TGTGCCAGCAGTGACTTTTTAACATCCGACAGGAGTGTAAGTATTGGGTATAATTCACCCCTCCACTTT. This chain uses TRBV6-4 with TRBJ1-6; D might be TRBD1 (6 bases). V was trimmed by 1 base and J by 4 bases, leaving 32 bases between them. CDR1 and CDR2 (germline): MRHNA, SNTAGT. This CDR3 spans 23 amino acids.